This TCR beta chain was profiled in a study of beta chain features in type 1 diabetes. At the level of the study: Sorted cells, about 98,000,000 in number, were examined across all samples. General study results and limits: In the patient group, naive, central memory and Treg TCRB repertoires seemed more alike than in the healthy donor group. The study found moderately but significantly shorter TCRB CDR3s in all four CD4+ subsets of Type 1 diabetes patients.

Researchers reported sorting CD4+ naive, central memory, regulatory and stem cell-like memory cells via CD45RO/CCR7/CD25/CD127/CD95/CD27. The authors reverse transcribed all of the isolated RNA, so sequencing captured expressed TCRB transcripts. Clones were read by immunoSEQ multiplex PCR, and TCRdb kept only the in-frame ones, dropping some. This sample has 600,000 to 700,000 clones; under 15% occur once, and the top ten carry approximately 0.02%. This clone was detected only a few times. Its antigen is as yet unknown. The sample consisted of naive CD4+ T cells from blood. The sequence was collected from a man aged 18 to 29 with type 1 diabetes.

CDR3 DNA: TGTGCCAGCAGCTTAGCGCTCCGGGTGGGGACGCAGTATTTT. It codes for CASSLALRVGTQYF. The chain recombines TRBV7-8 with TRBJ2-3, with no clear D. Germline V gene data show CDR1 as SGHVS and CDR2 as FQNEAQ. The V gene lost 0 bases and the J gene lost 9 bases, with 13 bases spanning the gap. The CDR3 totals 14 residues.